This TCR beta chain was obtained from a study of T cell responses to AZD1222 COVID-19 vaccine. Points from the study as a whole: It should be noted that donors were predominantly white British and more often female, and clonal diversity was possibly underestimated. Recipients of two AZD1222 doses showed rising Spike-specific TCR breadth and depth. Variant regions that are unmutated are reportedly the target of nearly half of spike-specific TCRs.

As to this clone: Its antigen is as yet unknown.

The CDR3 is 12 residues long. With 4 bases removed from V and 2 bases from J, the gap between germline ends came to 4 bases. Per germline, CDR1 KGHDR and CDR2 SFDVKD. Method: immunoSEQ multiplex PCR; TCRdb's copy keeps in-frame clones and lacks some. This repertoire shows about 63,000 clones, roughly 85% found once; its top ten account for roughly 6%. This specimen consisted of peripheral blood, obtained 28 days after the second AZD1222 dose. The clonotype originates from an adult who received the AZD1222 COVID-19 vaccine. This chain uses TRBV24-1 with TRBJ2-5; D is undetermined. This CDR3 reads CATSEAQETQYF. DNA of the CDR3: TGTGCCACCAGTGAGGCTCAAGAGACCCAGTACTTC.